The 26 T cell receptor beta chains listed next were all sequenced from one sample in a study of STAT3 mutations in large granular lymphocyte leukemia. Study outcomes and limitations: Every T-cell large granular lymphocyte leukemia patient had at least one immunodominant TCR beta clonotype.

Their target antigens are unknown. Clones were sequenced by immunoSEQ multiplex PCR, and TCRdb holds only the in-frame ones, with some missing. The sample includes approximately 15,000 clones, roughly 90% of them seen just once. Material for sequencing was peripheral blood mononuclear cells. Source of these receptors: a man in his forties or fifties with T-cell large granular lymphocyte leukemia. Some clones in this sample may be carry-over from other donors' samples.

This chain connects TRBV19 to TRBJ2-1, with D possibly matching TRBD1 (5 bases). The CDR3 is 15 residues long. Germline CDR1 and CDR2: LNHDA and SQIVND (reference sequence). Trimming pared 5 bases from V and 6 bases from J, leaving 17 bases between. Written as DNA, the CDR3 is TGTGCCAGTAGTGTGGTAGGGGCCCCCTCCAATGAGCAGTTCTTC. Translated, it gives CASSVVGAPSNEQFF. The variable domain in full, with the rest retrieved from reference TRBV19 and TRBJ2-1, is DGGITQSPKYLFRKEGQNVTLSCEQNLNHDAMYWYRQDPGQGLRLIYYSQIVNDFQKGDIAEGYSVSREKKESFPLTVTSAQKNPTAFYLCASSVVGAPSNEQFFGPGTRLTVL.

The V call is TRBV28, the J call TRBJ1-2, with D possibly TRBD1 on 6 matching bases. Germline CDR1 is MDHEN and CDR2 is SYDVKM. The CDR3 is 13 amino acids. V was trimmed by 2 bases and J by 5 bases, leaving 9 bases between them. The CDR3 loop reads CASSLRGKYGYTF. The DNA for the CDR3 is TGTGCCAGCAGTTTAAGGGGGAAATATGGCTACACCTTC.

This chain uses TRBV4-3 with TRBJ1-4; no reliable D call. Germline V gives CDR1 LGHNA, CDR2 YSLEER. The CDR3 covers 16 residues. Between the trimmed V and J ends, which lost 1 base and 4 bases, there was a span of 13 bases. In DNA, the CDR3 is TGCGCCAGCAGCCAAGGGAGGGCTAGCAGTAATGAAAAACTGTTTTTT. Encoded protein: CASSQGRASSNEKLFF.

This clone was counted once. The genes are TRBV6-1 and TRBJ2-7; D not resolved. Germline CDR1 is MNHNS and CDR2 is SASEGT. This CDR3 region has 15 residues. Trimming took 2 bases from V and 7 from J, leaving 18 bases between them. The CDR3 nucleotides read TGTGCCAGCAGTGAAAGCCGACGCCCCGGCCTGGAGCAGTACTTC. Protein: CASSESRRPGLEQYF.

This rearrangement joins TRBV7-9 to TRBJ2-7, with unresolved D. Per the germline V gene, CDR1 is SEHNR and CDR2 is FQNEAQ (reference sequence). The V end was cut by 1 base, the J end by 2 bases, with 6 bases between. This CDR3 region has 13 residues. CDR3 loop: CASSLVPAYEQYF. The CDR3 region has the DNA TGTGCCAGCAGCTTAGTGCCTGCCTACGAGCAGTACTTC.

The CDR3 nucleotides are TGCGCCAGCAGCCTGGGAAATTCAGGGTTAGGGGAGCAGTACTTC. Protein product: CASSLGNSGLGEQYF. The chain carries TRBV5-1 and TRBJ2-7; TRBD1 might be the D (5 bases). The germline gives CDR1 SGHRS, CDR2 YFSETQ. Trimming left V 4 bases short and J 7 bases short, with 21 bases between. The CDR3 has 15 residues.

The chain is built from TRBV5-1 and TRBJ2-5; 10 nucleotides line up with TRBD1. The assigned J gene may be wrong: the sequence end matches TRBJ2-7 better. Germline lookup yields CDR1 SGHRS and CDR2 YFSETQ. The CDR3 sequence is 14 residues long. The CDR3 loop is CASSPRDRGHEQYF. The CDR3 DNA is TGCGCCAGCAGCCCCCGGGACAGGGGCCACGAGCAGTACTTC.

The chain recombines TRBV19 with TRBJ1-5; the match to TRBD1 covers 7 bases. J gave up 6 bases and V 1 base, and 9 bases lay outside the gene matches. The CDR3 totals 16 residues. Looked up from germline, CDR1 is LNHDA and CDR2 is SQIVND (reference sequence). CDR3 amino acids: CASSIGEGQWSQPQHF. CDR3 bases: TGTGCCAGTAGTATAGGTGAGGGACAGTGGAGTCAGCCCCAGCATTTT.

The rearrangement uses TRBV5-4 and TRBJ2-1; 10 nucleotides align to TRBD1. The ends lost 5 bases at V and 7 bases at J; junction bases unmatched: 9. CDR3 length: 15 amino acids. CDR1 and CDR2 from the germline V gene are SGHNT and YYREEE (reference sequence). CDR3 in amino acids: CASSPDRGRVNEQFF. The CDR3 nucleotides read TGTGCCAGCAGTCCCGACAGGGGGCGAGTAAATGAGCAGTTCTTC.

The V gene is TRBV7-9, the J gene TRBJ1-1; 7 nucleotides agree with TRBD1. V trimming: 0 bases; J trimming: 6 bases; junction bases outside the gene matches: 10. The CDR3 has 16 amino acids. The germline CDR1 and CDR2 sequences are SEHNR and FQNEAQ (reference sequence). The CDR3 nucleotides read TGTGCCAGCAGCTTAGCTGGCAGGGGGGGTTTCGCTGAAGCTTTCTTT. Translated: CASSLAGRGGFAEAFF. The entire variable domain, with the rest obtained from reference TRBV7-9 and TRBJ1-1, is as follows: DTGVSQNPRHKITKRGQNVTFRCDPISEHNRLYWYRQTLGQGPEFLTYFQNEAQLEKSRLLSDRFSAERPKGSFSTLEIQRTEQGDSAMYLCASSLAGRGGFAEAFFGQGTRLTVV.

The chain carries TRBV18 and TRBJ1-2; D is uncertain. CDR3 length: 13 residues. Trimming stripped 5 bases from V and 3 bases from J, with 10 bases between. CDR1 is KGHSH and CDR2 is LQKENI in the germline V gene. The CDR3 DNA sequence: TGTGCCAGCTCATCGGACGGATACTATGGCTACACCTTC. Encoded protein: CASSSDGYYGYTF.

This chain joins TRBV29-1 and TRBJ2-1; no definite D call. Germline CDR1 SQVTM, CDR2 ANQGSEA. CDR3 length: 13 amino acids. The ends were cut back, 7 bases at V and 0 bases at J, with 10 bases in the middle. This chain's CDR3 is CSGISSSYNEQFF. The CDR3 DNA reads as TGCAGCGGAATATCTAGCTCCTACAATGAGCAGTTCTTC.

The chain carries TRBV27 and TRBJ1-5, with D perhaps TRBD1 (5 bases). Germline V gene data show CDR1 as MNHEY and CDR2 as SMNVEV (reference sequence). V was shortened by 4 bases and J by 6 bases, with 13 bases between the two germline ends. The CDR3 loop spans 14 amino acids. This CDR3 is CASSSAGSTQPQHF. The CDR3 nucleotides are TGTGCCAGCAGTTCGGCAGGGTCGACTCAGCCCCAGCATTTT.

This CDR3 reads CASSLANQETQYF. CDR3 bases: TGTGCCAGCAGCTTAGCTAATCAAGAGACCCAGTACTTC. The gene calls are TRBV7-2 and TRBJ2-5; D not resolved. From germline, CDR1 is SGHTA and CDR2 FQGNSA. This CDR3 has 13 amino acids. The V end lost 0 bases, the J end lost 2 bases, and 4 bases lay between the germline ends. Supplemented by reference TRBV7-2 and TRBJ2-5, the full variable domain reads GAGVSQSPSNKVTEKGKDVELRCDPISGHTALYWYRQSLGQGLEFLIYFQGNSAPDKSGLPSDRFSAERTGGSVSTLTIQRTQQEDSAVYLCASSLANQETQYFGPGTRLLVL.

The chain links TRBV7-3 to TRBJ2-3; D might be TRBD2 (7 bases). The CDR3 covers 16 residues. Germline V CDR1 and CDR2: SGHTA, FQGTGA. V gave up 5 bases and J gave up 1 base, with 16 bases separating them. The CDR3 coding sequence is TGTGCCAGCAGCCTTAAGGGGGGGCCAGGCACAGATACGCAGTATTTT. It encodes CASSLKGGPGTDTQYF.

The CDR3 reads CASSLERGGETQYF. In DNA form, the CDR3 reads TGTGCCAGCAGCTTGGAAAGGGGAGGGGAGACCCAGTACTTC. The V gene is TRBV5-6, the J gene TRBJ2-5; 7 bases agree with TRBD2. From germline, CDR1 is SGHDT and CDR2 YYEEEE. V shed 0 bases, J shed 5 bases, and the junction held 4 bases outside the gene matches. The CDR3 covers 14 residues.

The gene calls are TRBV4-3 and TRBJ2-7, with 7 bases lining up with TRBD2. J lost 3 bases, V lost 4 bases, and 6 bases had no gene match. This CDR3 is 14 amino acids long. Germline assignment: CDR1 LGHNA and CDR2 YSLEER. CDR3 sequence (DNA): TGCGCCAGCAGCCTCCATCTAGCGGTCTACGAGCAGTACTTC. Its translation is CASSLHLAVYEQYF.

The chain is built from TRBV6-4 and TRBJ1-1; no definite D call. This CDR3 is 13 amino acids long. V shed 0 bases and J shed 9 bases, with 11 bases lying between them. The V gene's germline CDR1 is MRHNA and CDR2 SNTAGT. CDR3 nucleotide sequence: TGTGCCAGCAGTGACTCGACCCGCGGGAAAGCTTTCTTT. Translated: CASSDSTRGKAFF.

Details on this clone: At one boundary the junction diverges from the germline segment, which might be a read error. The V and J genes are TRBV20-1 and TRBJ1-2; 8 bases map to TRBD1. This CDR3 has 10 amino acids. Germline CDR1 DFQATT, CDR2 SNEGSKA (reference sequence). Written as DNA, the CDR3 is TGCAGTGCTTGGAGGGACAGGCCCAACTTC. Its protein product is CSAWRDRPNF.

CDR3 protein: CASSPRRDFNYGYTF. The CDR3 nucleotides are TGTGCCAGCAGCCCGAGAAGGGACTTTAACTATGGCTACACCTTC. This chain connects TRBV6-6 to TRBJ1-2, with D perhaps TRBD1 (5 bases). The CDR3 covers 15 residues. The V gene lost 6 bases and the J gene lost 1 base, with 15 bases spanning the gap. Germline V lookup: CDR1 MNHNY, CDR2 SVGAGI (reference sequence).

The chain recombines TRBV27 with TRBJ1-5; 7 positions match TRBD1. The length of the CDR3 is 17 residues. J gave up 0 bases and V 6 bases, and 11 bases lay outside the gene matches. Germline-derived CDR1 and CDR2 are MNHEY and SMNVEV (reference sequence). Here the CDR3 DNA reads TGTGCCAGCAGACCGGGACAGCAAGCATATAGCAATCAGCCCCAGCATTTT. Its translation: CASRPGQQAYSNQPQHF.

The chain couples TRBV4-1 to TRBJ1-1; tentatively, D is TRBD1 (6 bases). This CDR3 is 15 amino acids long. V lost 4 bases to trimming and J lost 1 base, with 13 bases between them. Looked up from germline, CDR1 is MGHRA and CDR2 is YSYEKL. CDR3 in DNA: TGCGCCAGCAGCCTGGCGGGACAAAGGAACACTGAAGCTTTCTTT. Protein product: CASSLAGQRNTEAFF.

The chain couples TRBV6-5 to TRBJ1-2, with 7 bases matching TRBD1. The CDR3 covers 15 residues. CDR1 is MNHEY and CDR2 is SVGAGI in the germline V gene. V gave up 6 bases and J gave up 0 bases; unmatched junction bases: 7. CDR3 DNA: TGTGCCAGCAGCCTGACAGGGAGGCCTAACTATGGCTACACCTTC. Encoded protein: CASSLTGRPNYGYTF.

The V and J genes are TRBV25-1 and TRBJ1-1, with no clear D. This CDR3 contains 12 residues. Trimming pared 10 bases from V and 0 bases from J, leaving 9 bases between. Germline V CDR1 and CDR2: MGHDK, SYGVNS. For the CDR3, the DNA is TGTGCCACCAGGACCGTGAACACTGAAGCTTTCTTT. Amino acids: CATRTVNTEAFF.

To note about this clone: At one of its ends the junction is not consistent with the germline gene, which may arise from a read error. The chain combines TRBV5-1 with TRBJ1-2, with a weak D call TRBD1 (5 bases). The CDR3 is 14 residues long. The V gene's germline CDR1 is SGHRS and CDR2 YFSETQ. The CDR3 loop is CASNLGVQDYGYTF. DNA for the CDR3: TGCGCCAGCAACTTGGGGGTACAGGACTACGGCTACACCTTC.

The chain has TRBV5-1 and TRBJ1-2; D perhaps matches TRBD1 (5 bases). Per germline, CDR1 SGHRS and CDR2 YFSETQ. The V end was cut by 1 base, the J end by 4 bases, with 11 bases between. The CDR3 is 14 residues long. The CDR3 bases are TGCGCCAGCAGCTTGATCGGGGGTGGCTATGGCTACACCTTC. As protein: CASSLIGGGYGYTF.